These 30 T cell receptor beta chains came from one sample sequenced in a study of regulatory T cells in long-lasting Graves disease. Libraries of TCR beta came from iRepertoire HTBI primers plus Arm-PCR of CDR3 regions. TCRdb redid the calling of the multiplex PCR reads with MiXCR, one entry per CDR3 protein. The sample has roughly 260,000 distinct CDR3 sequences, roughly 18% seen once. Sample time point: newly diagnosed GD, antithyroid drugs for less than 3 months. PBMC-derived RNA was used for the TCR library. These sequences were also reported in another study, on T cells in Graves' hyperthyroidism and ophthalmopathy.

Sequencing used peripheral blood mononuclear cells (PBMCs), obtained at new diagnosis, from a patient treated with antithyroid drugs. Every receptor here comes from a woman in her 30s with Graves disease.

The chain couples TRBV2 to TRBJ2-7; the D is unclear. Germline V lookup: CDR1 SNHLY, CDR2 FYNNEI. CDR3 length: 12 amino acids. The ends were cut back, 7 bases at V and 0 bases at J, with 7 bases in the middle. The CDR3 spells CASNDFSYEQYF. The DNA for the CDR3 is TGTGCCAGCAACGACTTCTCCTACGAGCAGTACTTC.

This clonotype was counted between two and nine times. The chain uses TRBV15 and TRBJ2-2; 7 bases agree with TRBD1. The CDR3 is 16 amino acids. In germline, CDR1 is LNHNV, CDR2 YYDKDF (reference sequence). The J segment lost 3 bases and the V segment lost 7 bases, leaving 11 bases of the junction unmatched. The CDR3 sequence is CATTKRPGGHTGELFF. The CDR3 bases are TGTGCCACCACTAAACGGCCAGGGGGTCACACCGGGGAGCTGTTTTTT.

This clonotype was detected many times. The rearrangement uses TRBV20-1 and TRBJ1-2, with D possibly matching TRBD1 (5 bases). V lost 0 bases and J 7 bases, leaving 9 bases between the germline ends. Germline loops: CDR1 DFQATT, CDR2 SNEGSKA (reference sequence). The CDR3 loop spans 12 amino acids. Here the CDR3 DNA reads TGCAGTGCTAGAGATAGGAGGGGTGGCTACACCTTC. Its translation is CSARDRRGGYTF.

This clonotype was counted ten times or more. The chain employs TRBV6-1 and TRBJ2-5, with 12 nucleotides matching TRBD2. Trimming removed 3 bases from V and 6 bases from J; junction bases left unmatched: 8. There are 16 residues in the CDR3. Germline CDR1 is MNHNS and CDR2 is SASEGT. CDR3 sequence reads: CASSERTSGVKKTQYF. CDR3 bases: TGTGCCAGCAGTGAGAGGACTAGCGGGGTGAAAAAGACCCAGTACTTC.

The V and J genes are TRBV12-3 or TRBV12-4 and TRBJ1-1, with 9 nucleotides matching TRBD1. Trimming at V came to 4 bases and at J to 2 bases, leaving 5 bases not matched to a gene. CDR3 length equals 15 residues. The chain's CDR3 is CASSSPQGANTEAFF. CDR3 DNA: TGTGCCAGCAGTTCCCCACAGGGGGCCAACACTGAAGCTTTCTTT.

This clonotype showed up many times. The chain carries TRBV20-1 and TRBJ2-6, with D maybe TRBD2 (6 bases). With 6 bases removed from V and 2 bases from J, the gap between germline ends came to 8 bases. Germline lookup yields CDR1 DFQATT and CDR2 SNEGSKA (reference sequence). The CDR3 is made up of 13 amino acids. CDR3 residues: CSARRAGANVLTF. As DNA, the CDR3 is TGCAGTGCCAGGAGGGCTGGGGCCAACGTCCTGACTTTC.

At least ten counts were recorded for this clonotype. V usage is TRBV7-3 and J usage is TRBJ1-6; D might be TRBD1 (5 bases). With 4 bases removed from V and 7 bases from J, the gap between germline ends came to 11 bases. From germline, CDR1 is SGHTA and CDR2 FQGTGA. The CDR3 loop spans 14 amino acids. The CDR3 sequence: CASSSSGGNSPLHF. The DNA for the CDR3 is TGTGCCAGCAGCTCCTCGGGGGGGAATTCACCCCTCCACTTT. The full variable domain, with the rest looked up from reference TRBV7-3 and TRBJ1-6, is GAGVSQTPSNKVTEKGKYVELRCDPISGHTALYWYRQSLGQGPEFLIYFQGTGAADDSGLPNDRFFAVRPEGSVSTLKIQRTERGDSAVYLCASSSSGGNSPLHFGNGTRLTVT.

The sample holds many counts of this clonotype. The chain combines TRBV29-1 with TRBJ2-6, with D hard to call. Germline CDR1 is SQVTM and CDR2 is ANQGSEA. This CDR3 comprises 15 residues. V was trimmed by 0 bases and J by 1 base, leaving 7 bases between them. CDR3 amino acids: CSVEEGESGANVLTF. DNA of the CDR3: TGCAGCGTTGAAGAAGGAGAGTCTGGGGCCAACGTCCTGACTTTC.

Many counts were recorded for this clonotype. The CDR3 loop reads CASSEIQGSTATDTQYF. CDR3 nucleotide sequence: TGTGCCAGCAGTGAAATACAGGGGTCTACTGCTACAGATACGCAGTATTTT. The chain links TRBV6-1 to TRBJ2-3, with 7 bases that match TRBD1. Trimming cost V 2 bases and J 3 bases; bases outside gene matches: 11. Germline values: CDR1 MNHNS, CDR2 SASEGT. This CDR3 comprises 17 residues.

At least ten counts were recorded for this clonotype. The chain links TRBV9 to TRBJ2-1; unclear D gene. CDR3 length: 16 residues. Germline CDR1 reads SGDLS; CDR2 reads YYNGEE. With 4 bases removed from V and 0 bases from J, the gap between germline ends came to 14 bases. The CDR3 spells CASSPFLISSYNEQFF. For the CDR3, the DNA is TGTGCCAGCAGCCCCTTCTTGATAAGCTCCTACAATGAGCAGTTCTTC.

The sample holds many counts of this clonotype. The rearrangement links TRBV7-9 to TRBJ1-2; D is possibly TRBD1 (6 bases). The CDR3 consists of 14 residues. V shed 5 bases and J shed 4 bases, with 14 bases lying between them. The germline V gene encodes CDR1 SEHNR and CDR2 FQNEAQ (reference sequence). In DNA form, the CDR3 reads TGTGCCAGCAGCAGGGGAGGGGGTACCTATGGCTACACCTTC. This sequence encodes CASSRGGGTYGYTF.

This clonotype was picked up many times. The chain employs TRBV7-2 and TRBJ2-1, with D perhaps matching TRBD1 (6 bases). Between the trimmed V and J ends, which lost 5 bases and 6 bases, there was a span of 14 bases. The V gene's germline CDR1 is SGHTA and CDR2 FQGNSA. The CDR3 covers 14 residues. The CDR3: CASSHRRQANEQFF. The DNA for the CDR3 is TGTGCCAGCAGCCACCGTAGACAGGCCAATGAGCAGTTCTTC.

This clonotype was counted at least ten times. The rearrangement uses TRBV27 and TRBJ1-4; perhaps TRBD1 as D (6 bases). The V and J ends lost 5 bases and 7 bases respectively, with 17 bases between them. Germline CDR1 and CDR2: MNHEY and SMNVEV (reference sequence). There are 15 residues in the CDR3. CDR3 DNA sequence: TGTGCCAGCAGTCCCAATCGGGGGGCGGGTGAAAAACTGTTTTTT. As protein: CASSPNRGAGEKLFF.

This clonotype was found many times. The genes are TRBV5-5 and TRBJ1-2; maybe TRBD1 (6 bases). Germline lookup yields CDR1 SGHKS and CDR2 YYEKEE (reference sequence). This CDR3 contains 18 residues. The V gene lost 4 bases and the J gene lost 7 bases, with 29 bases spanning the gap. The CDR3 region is CASSTLPGQWAYWGGYTF. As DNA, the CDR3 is TGTGCCAGCAGCACGTTACCCGGACAGTGGGCCTATTGGGGTGGCTACACCTTC.

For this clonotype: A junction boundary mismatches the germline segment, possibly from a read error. CDR3 coding DNA: TGTGCTAGCAGCCGACTAGCCGTAGAGACCCAGTACTTC. Translated, it gives CASSRLAVETQYF. The chain carries TRBV7-7 and TRBJ2-5, with TRBD2 matching 7 bases. Per the germline V gene, CDR1 is SSHAT and CDR2 is FNYEAQ (reference sequence). The CDR3 spans 13 residues.

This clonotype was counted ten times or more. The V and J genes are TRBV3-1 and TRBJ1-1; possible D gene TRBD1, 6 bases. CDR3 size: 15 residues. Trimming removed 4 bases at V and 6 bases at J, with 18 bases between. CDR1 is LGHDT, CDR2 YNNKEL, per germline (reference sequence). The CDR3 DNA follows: TGTGCCAGCAGCCCCGTTCGAGGGGGGGATCCTGAAGCTTTCTTT. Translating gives CASSPVRGGDPEAFF.

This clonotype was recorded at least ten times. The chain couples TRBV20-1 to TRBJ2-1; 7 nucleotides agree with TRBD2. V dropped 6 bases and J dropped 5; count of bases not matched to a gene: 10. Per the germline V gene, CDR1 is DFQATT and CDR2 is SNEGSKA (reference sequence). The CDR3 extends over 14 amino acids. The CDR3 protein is CSAQKRGRNNEQFF. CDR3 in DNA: TGCAGTGCCCAGAAGCGGGGCAGGAACAATGAGCAGTTCTTC.

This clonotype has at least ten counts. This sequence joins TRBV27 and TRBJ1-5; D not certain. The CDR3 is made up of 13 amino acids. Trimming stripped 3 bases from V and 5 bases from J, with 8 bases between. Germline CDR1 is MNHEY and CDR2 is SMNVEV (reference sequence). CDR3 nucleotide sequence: TGTGCCAGCAGTTTGGACGGATATCAGCCCCAGCATTTT. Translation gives CASSLDGYQPQHF.

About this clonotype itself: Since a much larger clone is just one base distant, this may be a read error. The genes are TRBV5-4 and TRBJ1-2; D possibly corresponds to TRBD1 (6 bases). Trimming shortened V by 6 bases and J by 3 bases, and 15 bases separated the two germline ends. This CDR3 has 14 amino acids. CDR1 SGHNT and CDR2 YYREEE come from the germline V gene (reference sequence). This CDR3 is CASTRDKVDYGYTF. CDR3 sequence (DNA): TGTGCCAGCACCCGGGACAAGGTGGACTATGGCTACACCTTC.

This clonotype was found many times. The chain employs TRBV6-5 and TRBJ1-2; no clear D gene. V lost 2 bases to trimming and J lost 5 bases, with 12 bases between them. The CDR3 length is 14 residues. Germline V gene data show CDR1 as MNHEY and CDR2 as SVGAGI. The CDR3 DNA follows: TGTGCCAGCAGTTACGAACCCGCAGCGTATGGCTACACCTTC. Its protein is CASSYEPAAYGYTF.

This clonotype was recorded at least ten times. The CDR3, as DNA: TGTGCCAGCAGCTTCAGGGGAGGGACCGGGGAGCTGTTTTTT. It codes for CASSFRGGTGELFF. The genes are TRBV11-2 and TRBJ2-2; possibly TRBD2 for D (7 bases). The V end lost 3 bases, the J end lost 5 bases, and 10 bases lay between the germline ends. Germline V gene sequence: CDR1 SGHAT, CDR2 FQNNGV. CDR3 length equals 14 residues.

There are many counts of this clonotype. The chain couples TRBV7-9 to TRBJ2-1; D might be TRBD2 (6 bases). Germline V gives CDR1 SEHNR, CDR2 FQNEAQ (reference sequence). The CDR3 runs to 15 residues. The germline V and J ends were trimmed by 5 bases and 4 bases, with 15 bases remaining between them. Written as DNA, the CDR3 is TGTGCCAGCAGCGTCACGGGGAGGCTTTACAATGAGCAGTTCTTC. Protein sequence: CASSVTGRLYNEQFF.

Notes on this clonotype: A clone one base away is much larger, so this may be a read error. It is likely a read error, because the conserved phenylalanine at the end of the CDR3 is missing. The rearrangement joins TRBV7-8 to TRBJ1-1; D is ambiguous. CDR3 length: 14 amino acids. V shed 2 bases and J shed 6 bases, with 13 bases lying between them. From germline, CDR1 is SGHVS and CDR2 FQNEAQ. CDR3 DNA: TGTGCCAGCAGCTTACCCGGTTTCGGCGCTGAAGCTTTCTTA. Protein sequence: CASSLPGFGAEAFL.

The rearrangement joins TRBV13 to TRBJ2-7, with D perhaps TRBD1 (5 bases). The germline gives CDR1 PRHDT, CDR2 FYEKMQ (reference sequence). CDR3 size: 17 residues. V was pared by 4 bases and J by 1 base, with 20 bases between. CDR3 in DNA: TGTGCCAGCAGCTCCCAACTCCCTAGTAGGGGATCCTACGAGCAGTACTTC. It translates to CASSSQLPSRGSYEQYF.

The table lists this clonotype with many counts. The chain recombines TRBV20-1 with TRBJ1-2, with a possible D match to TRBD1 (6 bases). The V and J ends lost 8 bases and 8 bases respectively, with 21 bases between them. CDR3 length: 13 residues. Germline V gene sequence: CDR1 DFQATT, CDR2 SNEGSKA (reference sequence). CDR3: CSSQRGAERGYTF. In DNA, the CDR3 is TGCAGTTCCCAGAGGGGGGCCGAGAGGGGCTACACCTTC.

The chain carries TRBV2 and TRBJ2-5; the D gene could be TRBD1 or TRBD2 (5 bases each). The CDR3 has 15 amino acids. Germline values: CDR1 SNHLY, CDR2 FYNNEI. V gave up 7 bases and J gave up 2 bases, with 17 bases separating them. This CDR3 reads CASIDRDVGQETQYF. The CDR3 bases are TGTGCCAGCATTGACCGGGACGTGGGGCAAGAGACCCAGTACTTC.

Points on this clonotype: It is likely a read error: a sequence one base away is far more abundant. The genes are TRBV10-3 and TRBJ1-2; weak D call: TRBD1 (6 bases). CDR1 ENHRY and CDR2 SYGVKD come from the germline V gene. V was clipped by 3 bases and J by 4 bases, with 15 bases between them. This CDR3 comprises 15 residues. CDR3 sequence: CAISEGQRLSYGYTF. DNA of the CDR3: TGTGCCATCAGTGAAGGACAGCGACTGAGCTATGGCTACACCTTC.

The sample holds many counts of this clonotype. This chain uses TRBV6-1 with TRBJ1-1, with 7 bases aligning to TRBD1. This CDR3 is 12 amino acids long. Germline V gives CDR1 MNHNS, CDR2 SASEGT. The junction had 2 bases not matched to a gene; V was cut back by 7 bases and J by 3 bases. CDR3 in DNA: TGTGCCAGCATTGACAGGGACACTGAAGCTTTCTTT. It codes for CASIDRDTEAFF.

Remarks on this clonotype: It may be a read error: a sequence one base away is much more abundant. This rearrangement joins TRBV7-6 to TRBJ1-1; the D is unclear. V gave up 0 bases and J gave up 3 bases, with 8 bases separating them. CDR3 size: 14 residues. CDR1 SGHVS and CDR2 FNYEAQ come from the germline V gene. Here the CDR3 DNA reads TGTGCCAGCAGCTTAGCTACACGGGACACTGAAGCTTTCTTT. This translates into CASSLATRDTEAFF.

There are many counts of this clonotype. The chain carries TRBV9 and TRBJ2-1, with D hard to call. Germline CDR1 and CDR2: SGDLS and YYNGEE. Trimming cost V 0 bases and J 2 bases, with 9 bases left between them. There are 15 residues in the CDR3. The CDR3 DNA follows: TGTGCCAGCAGCGTAGACTTCCAGGCCTACAATGAGCAGTTCTTC. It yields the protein CASSVDFQAYNEQFF.